This T cell receptor beta chain was observed in a study of monozygotic twins with inflammatory bowel disease. This CDR3 region has 15 residues. The germline CDR1 and CDR2 sequences are LNHDA and SQIVND (reference sequence). TCRdb re-called the 5' RACE reads and catalogs CDR3 proteins one per entry, DNA excluded. The table gives 93,000 or so distinct CDR3 sequences; the top ten clones make up about 2% of it. The receptor was derived from a human donor with ulcerative colitis or Crohn's disease, or a healthy co-twin of an affected twin (not recorded which). This chain uses TRBV19 with TRBJ2-7; TCRdb's assignment of TRBD1 cannot be checked, as there is no DNA. What was sequenced was blood. The CDR3 loop is CASSRGPSISYEQYF.